These T cell receptor beta chains were read from a single sample in a study of blood T cell repertoires in COVID-19. Measured with immunoSEQ multiplex PCR; TCRdb has only the in-frame clones, and not every one. The sample contains some 100,000 clones, 86% of which appear only once. The specimen was peripheral blood. These receptors were obtained from a man aged 70 or older who had recovered from COVID-19. The CDR3 runs from the conserved cysteine through the conserved F or W. The D gene is left open where the match is weak. Part of the rows lack a size; the others show once, few, many or a class for expanded clones.

V gene	J gene	clone size	D gene	CDR3 protein	CDR3 DNA
TRBV12-3/TRBV12-4	TRBJ1-5	NA	NA	CASSVRLPRGQHF	TGTGCCAGCAGCGTCCGATTGCCCCGGGGACAGCATTTT
TRBV10-2	TRBJ2-3	many	TRBD2	CASSPGTSSDTQYF	TGCGCCAGCAGTCCCGGGACTAGTTCAGATACGCAGTATTTT
TRBV2	TRBJ2-3	NA	TRBD2	CASSEAEPGLAGVDTQYF	TGTGCCAGCAGTGAAGCTGAACCGGGACTAGCGGGAGTGGATACGCAGTATTTT
TRBV9	TRBJ1-1	NA	NA	CASSVGADNTEAFF	TGTGCCAGCAGCGTAGGGGCAGACAACACTGAAGCTTTCTTT
TRBV4-2	TRBJ1-5	NA	TRBD1	CASALPGQGDDSNQPQHF	TGTGCCAGCGCCCTCCCGGGACAGGGCGACGATAGCAATCAGCCCCAGCATTTT
TRBV5-6	TRBJ1-1	few	TRBD1	CASSLSGGTEAFF	TGTGCCAGCAGCTTGTCAGGGGGCACTGAAGCTTTCTTT
TRBV18	TRBJ2-3	NA	TRBD1	CASSPRSGQGSAPTDTQYF	TGTGCCAGCTCACCACGATCGGGACAGGGGTCCGCACCCACAGATACGCAGTATTTT
TRBV5-4	TRBJ2-5	once	TRBD1	CATKQGAGETQYF	TGTGCCACTAAACAGGGGGCAGGGGAGACCCAGTACTTC
TRBV3-1/TRBV3-2	TRBJ1-2	NA	NA	CASSQVRDGYTF	TGTGCCAGCAGCCAAGTCCGGGATGGCTACACCTTC
TRBV27	TRBJ1-1	NA	NA	CASSQNRYTEAFF	TGTGCCAGCAGTCAAAACAGGTACACTGAAGCTTTCTTT
TRBV28	TRBJ2-3	NA	TRBD1	CASSLFTPRRGPDTQYF	TGTGCCAGCAGTTTATTTACCCCGCGCAGGGGGCCAGATACGCAGTATTTT
TRBV19	TRBJ2-2	NA	TRBD1	CASSISRDRGTGELFF	TGTGCCAGTAGTATATCACGGGACAGGGGGACCGGGGAGCTGTTTTTT
TRBV9	TRBJ2-1	NA	TRBD1	CASSPYSGTADYNEQFF	TGTGCCAGCAGCCCATATTCCGGGACAGCGGACTACAATGAGCAGTTCTTC
TRBV20-1	TRBJ2-7	NA	TRBD2	CSASRIAGGSYEQYF	TGCAGTGCTAGTCGTATCGCGGGGGGCTCCTACGAGCAGTACTTC
TRBV5-1	TRBJ2-7	NA	TRBD2	CASSLSPGRGEQYF	TGCGCCAGCAGCTTGTCTCCAGGGCGGGGGGAGCAGTACTTC
TRBV4-3	TRBJ2-3	NA	TRBD2	CASSQDLTSGRDTQYF	TGCGCCAGCAGCCAAGATCTGACTAGCGGGAGAGATACGCAGTATTTT
TRBV6-5	TRBJ2-2	NA	NA	CASSYRQGIPGELFF	TGTGCCAGCAGTTATAGGCAGGGGATCCCCGGGGAGCTGTTTTTT
TRBV28	TRBJ2-5	NA	TRBD2	CASSQFGLAGREETQYF	TGTGCCAGCAGCCAATTCGGACTAGCGGGAAGAGAAGAGACCCAGTACTTC
TRBV11-2	TRBJ2-1	once	TRBD2	CASSSSVQRELSYNEQFF	TGTGCCAGCAGCTCCTCCGTCCAGCGGGAGCTCTCCTACAATGAGCAGTTCTTC
TRBV5-1	TRBJ1-2	NA	TRBD1	CASSPRQGYGYTF	TGCGCCAGCAGCCCCAGACAGGGCTATGGCTACACCTTC
TRBV28	TRBJ2-7	NA	TRBD1	CASSPVAPGTGKPYEQYF	TGTGCCAGCAGTCCAGTTGCTCCCGGGACAGGGAAGCCCTACGAGCAGTACTTC
TRBV19	TRBJ1-6	NA	TRBD1	CASRRPGTGNSPLHF	TGTGCCAGTAGGCGACCCGGGACAGGGAACTCACCCCTCCACTTT
TRBV18	TRBJ2-2	NA	NA	CASSPSIGQKLTGELFF	TGTGCCAGCTCACCATCTATCGGACAGAAGCTCACCGGGGAGCTGTTTTTT
TRBV5-6	TRBJ2-5	NA	NA	CASSLASQETQYF	TGTGCCAGCAGCTTGGCTAGCCAAGAGACCCAGTACTTC
TRBV5-1	TRBJ1-1	NA	NA	CASSLVGGGTVARRGTEAFF	TGCGCCAGCAGCTTGGTGGGGGGAGGGACGGTCGCCCGGAGGGGCACTGAAGCTTTCTTT
TRBV7-3	TRBJ2-1	NA	NA	CASSLLAGPRDEQFF	TGTGCCAGCAGCTTATTGGCAGGGCCCCGAGATGAGCAGTTCTTC
TRBV5-1	TRBJ1-1	few	NA	CASSLGADTEAFF	TGCGCCAGCAGCCTTGGAGCGGACACTGAAGCTTTCTTT
TRBV7-9	TRBJ1-2	NA	NA	CASTNQRGPLYGYTF	TGTGCCAGCACCAACCAAAGGGGCCCGCTCTATGGCTACACCTTC
TRBV27	TRBJ1-2	NA	NA	CASSSGTRKGYTF	TGTGCCAGCAGTTCCGGGACTCGGAAGGGCTACACCTTC
TRBV5-1	TRBJ1-4	NA	NA	CASSLDTANEKLFF	TGCGCCAGCAGCTTGGACACCGCTAATGAAAAACTGTTTTTT
TRBV19	TRBJ2-3	once	TRBD2	CASSISGRSDTQYF	TGTGCCAGTAGTATTAGCGGGAGATCAGATACGCAGTATTTT
TRBV5-5	TRBJ1-2	once	NA	CASSLDPGESGGYTF	TGTGCCAGCAGCTTGGATCCAGGGGAATCAGGCGGCTACACCTTC
TRBV21-1	TRBJ1-1	NA	NA	CASSKTGAEAFF	TGTGCCAGCAGCAAGACAGGGGCTGAAGCTTTCTTT
TRBV12-5	TRBJ2-3	NA	NA	CASGLSGEDTQYF	TGTGCTAGTGGTTTGTCCGGGGAAGATACGCAGTATTTT
TRBV10-3	TRBJ2-5	NA	TRBD2	CAISERGGEYQETQYF	TGTGCCATCAGTGAACGGGGGGGGGAGTACCAAGAGACCCAGTACTTC
TRBV25-1	TRBJ1-1	NA	NA	CASGEEAGNTEAFF	TGTGCCAGCGGTGAGGAGGCAGGGAACACTGAAGCTTTCTTT
TRBV10-3	TRBJ2-7	NA	TRBD1	CAISDLQQGRNEQYF	TGTGCCATCAGTGATTTACAACAGGGGCGGAACGAGCAGTACTTC
TRBV5-8	TRBJ1-2	NA	NA	CASSLEPGAQGYTF	TGTGCCAGCAGCTTGGAGCCAGGGGCACAGGGCTACACCTTC
TRBV12-3/TRBV12-4	TRBJ2-7	NA	NA	CASGRRSSYEQYF	TGTGCCAGTGGGAGACGGAGCTCCTACGAGCAGTACTTC
TRBV6-2/TRBV6-3	TRBJ1-1	NA	TRBD1	CASSYLTGGSTEAFF	TGTGCCAGCAGTTACCTTACAGGGGGGAGCACTGAAGCTTTCTTT
TRBV28	TRBJ1-2	NA	NA	CASSQANYGYTF	TGTGCCAGCAGCCAGGCTAACTATGGCTACACCTTC
TRBV5-1	TRBJ2-5	once	NA	CASSLAGTQETQYF	TGCGCCAGCAGCTTGGCCGGGACACAAGAGACCCAGTACTTC
TRBV7-3	TRBJ2-2	few	TRBD2	CASSPSGVAGEVTGELFF	TGTGCCAGCAGCCCTTCGGGGGTAGCGGGAGAGGTCACCGGGGAGCTGTTTTTT
TRBV3-1/TRBV3-2	TRBJ2-7	NA	TRBD2	CASSRAFTSGIPYEQYF	TGTGCCAGCAGCCGGGCTTTTACTAGCGGGATCCCCTACGAGCAGTACTTC
TRBV19	TRBJ2-1	once	NA	CASSLRGRNEQFF	TGTGCCAGTAGTCTCCGAGGGCGGAATGAGCAGTTCTTC
TRBV4-1	TRBJ2-2	NA	TRBD2	CASSQVAAGVPTGELFF	TGCGCCAGCAGCCAAGTCGCAGCGGGAGTACCCACCGGGGAGCTGTTTTTT
TRBV5-8	TRBJ2-1	NA	TRBD1	CASSSTGTGFNEQFF	TGTGCCAGCAGCTCTACCGGGACAGGGTTCAATGAGCAGTTCTTC
TRBV2	TRBJ1-5	few	TRBD1	CASRGQGSQPQHF	TGTGCCAGCAGGGGACAGGGGAGTCAGCCCCAGCATTTT
TRBV7-2	TRBJ1-2	NA	NA	CASSSLYGYTF	TGTGCCAGCAGCTCTCTCTATGGCTACACCTTC
TRBV5-5	TRBJ1-5	NA	TRBD1	CASSHTLGTVNQPQHF	TGTGCCAGCAGCCATACCCTAGGGACAGTCAATCAGCCCCAGCATTTT
TRBV19	TRBJ2-3	NA	NA	CASGQNTQYF	TGTGCCAGCGGACAGAATACGCAGTATTTT
TRBV5-4	TRBJ1-2	NA	NA	CASSLVGQTYGYTF	TGTGCCAGCAGCTTGGTAGGACAGACGTATGGCTACACCTTC
TRBV11-2	TRBJ2-7	NA	NA	CASSLGTVGEQYF	TGTGCCAGCAGCTTAGGGACTGTCGGCGAGCAGTACTTC
TRBV3-1/TRBV3-2	TRBJ2-6	NA	NA	CASSQTTSGANVLTF	TGTGCCAGCAGCCAAACAACCTCTGGGGCCAACGTCCTGACTTTC